The 10 T cell receptor beta chains below come from one sample, sequenced in a study of blood T cells in healthy people across ages (dated by TCRdb to 2014 to 2015). The receptor library was made with 5' RACE. The sequencing machine was an Illumina HiSeq 2500. The second PCR ran for roughly 7 to 12 cycles and used a J-beta primer mix along with a sample-barcoded 5' primer. Clones were called with MiXCR by TCRdb after fastp trimmed the public reads at Q25, and only in-frame beta chains were retained. Rows are unified per CDR3 protein, each entry keeping the most common DNA and genes. A total of a few hundred thousand distinct CDR3 sequences appear in this sample, 25% to 30% of them only once. 15% to 20% of the sample is taken by the ten largest. Sequences were obtained from blood. The receptors here all came from a woman between 65 and 79 years old in good health.

This chain links TRBV2 with TRBJ2-5; 8 positions match TRBD2. Germline CDR1 and CDR2: SNHLY and FYNNEI. This CDR3 is built from 14 residues. J gave up 7 bases and V 7 bases, and 11 bases lay outside the gene matches. The DNA for the CDR3 is TGTGCCAGCATACTACTAGCGGAAAGTGGGACCCAGTACTTC. This codes for CASILLAESGTQYF.

On this clonotype: Germline is not matched at one junction end, which may reflect a read error. This rearrangement joins TRBV4-1 to TRBJ2-5; 10 bases agree with TRBD2. Germline assignment: CDR1 MGHRA and CDR2 YSYEKL. The CDR3 contains 18 residues. The DNA of the CDR3 is TGCGCCAGCAGCCAAGGTTTAGGAGCGGGGGGGAACCAAGAGACCCAGCACTTC. This codes for CASSQGLGAGGNQETQHF.

The rearrangement links TRBV5-1 to TRBJ2-2; unclear D gene. V was cut by 6 bases and J by 2 bases, with 8 bases left in between. Per the germline V gene, CDR1 is SGHRS and CDR2 is YFSETQ. The CDR3 runs 13 residues. The DNA of the CDR3 is TGCGCCAGCAACGATTTCAACACCGGGGAGCTGTTTTTT. Amino acids: CASNDFNTGELFF.

This clonotype was counted between two and nine times. The chain combines TRBV20-1 with TRBJ1-6; 9 bases fit TRBD1. CDR1 is DFQATT and CDR2 is SNEGSKA in the germline V gene (reference sequence). CDR3 length: 16 residues. V was clipped by 2 bases and J by 10 bases; unmatched bases: 12. The CDR3 DNA follows: TGCAGTGCTAGACCTCCGGGACAGGGAGAAGGGTCACCCCTCCACTTT. This gives the protein CSARPPGQGEGSPLHF.

This clonotype was seen only a few times. As the CDR3 is not closed by the conserved phenylalanine or tryptophan, this likely results from a read error. The gene calls are TRBV7-2 and TRBJ2-7; 8 bases fit TRBD2. Germline V gene sequence: CDR1 SGHTA, CDR2 FQGNSA. The CDR3 totals 14 residues. The CDR3 DNA reads as TGCGCCAGCAGCCCACGGACTAGCTGGGAGGAGCAGTACCTC. Translation: CASSPRTSWEEQYL.

This clonotype was seen only a few times. The chain has TRBV11-2 and TRBJ2-7, with a tentative D call TRBD1 (5 bases). V lost 5 bases, J lost 4 bases, and 18 bases lay in between. Per germline, CDR1 SGHAT and CDR2 FQNNGV. The CDR3 has 15 residues. In nucleotides, the CDR3 is TGTGCCAGCAGCCCGTTGGGGCTGGCACCGTACGAGCAGTACTTC. It is translated as CASSPLGLAPYEQYF.

The chain employs TRBV20-1 and TRBJ2-5; a weak D match, TRBD2 (6 bases). Per germline, CDR1 DFQATT and CDR2 SNEGSKA (reference sequence). V lost 0 bases and J 4 bases, leaving 15 bases between the germline ends. CDR3 size: 15 residues. The DNA of the CDR3 is TGCAGTGCTAGAGATCCAGCGGGTTGGGGAGAGACCCAGTACTTC. Translating it yields CSARDPAGWGETQYF.

V gene TRBV9 combines with J gene TRBJ2-7, with 7 bases matching TRBD2. The end of the DNA aligns better with TRBJ2-1, so the J call may be wrong. CDR3 length: 14 residues. Germline V CDR1 and CDR2: SGDLS, YYNGEE. The CDR3 protein is CASSNRDYYNEQFF. The CDR3 DNA reads as TGTGCCAGCAGCAACCGGGACTACTACAATGAGCAGTTCTTC.

This clonotype turned up a few times. The CDR3 sequence: CASSGTRGNEQYF. The CDR3 nucleotides are TGTGCCAGCAGCGGCACCAGGGGGAACGAGCAGTACTTC. The chain employs TRBV9 and TRBJ2-7; 7 bases match TRBD1. This CDR3 has 13 amino acids. CDR1 is SGDLS and CDR2 is YYNGEE in the germline V gene. With 3 bases clipped from V and 5 bases from J, the junction kept 5 bases outside the gene matches.

This clonotype has only a few counts. The rearrangement links TRBV12-3 or TRBV12-4 to TRBJ1-5; D is ambiguous. The CDR3 is 15 amino acids. The V and J ends lost 7 bases and 0 bases respectively, with 13 bases between them. CDR3 loop: CASNRSGYSNQPQHF. In DNA, the CDR3 is TGTGCCAGCAACCGCAGTGGATATAGCAATCAGCCCCAGCATTTT.